A selection of T cell receptor beta chains follows, all from one sample in a study of blood T cell repertoires in COVID-19. Generated by immunoSEQ multiplex PCR, the TCRdb table keeps only in-frame clones and is missing some. The sample comprises 200,000 to 250,000 clones, 70% to 90% of which are singletons, and more than 10% rests with the top ten. The sequenced material came from peripheral blood. The source is a human donor in a cohort sampled during active COVID-19. Both conserved end residues are part of each CDR3. Fields, in order: clone size, J gene, CDR3 length, D gene, V gene, CDR3 DNA, CDR3 protein. The D gene is left open where the match is weak. Not all rows give a size; the values are once, few, many and, for expanded clones, a class.

abundance: once; j_gene: TRBJ2-3; len: 14; d_gene: TRBD1; v_gene: TRBV7-3; CDR3nt: TGTGCCAGCAGCCCATCGACAGGGTCAGATACGCAGTATTTT; CDR3aa: CASSPSTGSDTQYF
abundance: .; j_gene: TRBJ2-3; len: 16; d_gene: .; v_gene: TRBV5-1; CDR3nt: TGCGCCAGCAGCGGAGGGGACAGAGTCAACACAGATACGCAGTATTTT; CDR3aa: CASSGGDRVNTDTQYF
abundance: .; j_gene: TRBJ1-5; len: 15; d_gene: .; v_gene: TRBV19; CDR3nt: TGTGCCAGTAATTTGGACTCAGGTTCGTACCAGCCCCAGCATTTT; CDR3aa: CASNLDSGSYQPQHF
abundance: .; j_gene: TRBJ2-7; len: 17; d_gene: TRBD2; v_gene: TRBV27; CDR3nt: TGTGCCAGCAGCCCCAGACTAGCGGGACCCGTCGTCTACGAGCAGTACTTC; CDR3aa: CASSPRLAGPVVYEQYF
abundance: once; j_gene: TRBJ1-4; len: 15; d_gene: .; v_gene: TRBV4-3; CDR3nt: TGCGCCAGCAGCCAAACTTTCCGCGGGGGAGAAAAACTGTTTTTT; CDR3aa: CASSQTFRGGEKLFF
abundance: once; j_gene: TRBJ1-2; len: 12; d_gene: .; v_gene: TRBV19; CDR3nt: TGTGCCAGTAGTACCCCAAACTATGGCTACACCTTC; CDR3aa: CASSTPNYGYTF
abundance: many; j_gene: TRBJ1-1; len: 14; d_gene: .; v_gene: TRBV4-2; CDR3nt: TGTGCCAGCAGCCAAGAGGCCTGGAACACTGAAGCTTTCTTT; CDR3aa: CASSQEAWNTEAFF
abundance: .; j_gene: TRBJ1-1; len: 11; d_gene: .; v_gene: TRBV6-5; CDR3nt: TGTGCCAGCAGTTACGGGAGTAAGGCTTTCTTT; CDR3aa: CASSYGSKAFF
abundance: once; j_gene: TRBJ1-3; len: 15; d_gene: TRBD1; v_gene: TRBV12-5; CDR3nt: TGTGCTAGTGGTTACCCCCGGGACAGAGGAAACACCATATATTTT; CDR3aa: CASGYPRDRGNTIYF
abundance: once; j_gene: TRBJ1-5; len: 18; d_gene: .; v_gene: TRBV19; CDR3nt: TGTGCCAGTAGTGTTCGTCCAGTGATGGGGGCAGGGGATCAGCCCCAGCATTTT; CDR3aa: CASSVRPVMGAGDQPQHF
abundance: .; j_gene: TRBJ1-5; len: 16; d_gene: .; v_gene: TRBV2; CDR3nt: TGTGCCAGCAGCATGACATTCTTCATTAGCAATCAGCCCCAGCATTTT; CDR3aa: CASSMTFFISNQPQHF
abundance: .; j_gene: TRBJ2-5; len: 14; d_gene: TRBD2; v_gene: TRBV5-1; CDR3nt: TGCGCCAGCATGGTAGCGGGGGCCCGGGAGACCCAGTACTTC; CDR3aa: CASMVAGARETQYF
abundance: few; j_gene: TRBJ1-5; len: 15; d_gene: TRBD1; v_gene: TRBV30; CDR3nt: TGTGCCTGGAGTGCCGACAGGGTGAGCAATCAGCCCCAGCATTTT; CDR3aa: CAWSADRVSNQPQHF
abundance: .; j_gene: TRBJ2-7; len: 14; d_gene: .; v_gene: TRBV28; CDR3nt: TGTGCCAGCAGTTTGGGGACACCCCCCTACGAGCAGTACTTC; CDR3aa: CASSLGTPPYEQYF
abundance: .; j_gene: TRBJ2-7; len: 14; d_gene: .; v_gene: TRBV28; CDR3nt: TGTGCCAGCAGTGCCCCAACTAGCCCCAACGAGCAGTACTTC; CDR3aa: CASSAPTSPNEQYF
abundance: .; j_gene: TRBJ2-7; len: 12; d_gene: .; v_gene: TRBV5-1; CDR3nt: TGCGCCAGCAGCTGGGGACTCCTCGAGCAGTACTTC; CDR3aa: CASSWGLLEQYF
abundance: .; j_gene: TRBJ2-7; len: 17; d_gene: TRBD2; v_gene: TRBV9; CDR3nt: TGTGCCAGCAGCGTGGGGCCCCTAGGGACTAGTGTCGACGAGCAGTACTTC; CDR3aa: CASSVGPLGTSVDEQYF
abundance: .; j_gene: TRBJ2-7; len: 16; d_gene: TRBD2; v_gene: TRBV6-5; CDR3nt: TGTGCCAGCAGTTCTGGACTAGCGGGAGGTTTAGACGAGCAGTACTTC; CDR3aa: CASSSGLAGGLDEQYF
abundance: .; j_gene: TRBJ2-2; len: 12; d_gene: TRBD1; v_gene: TRBV24-1; CDR3nt: TGTGCCACCAGTTGGACAGGGGGGGAGCTGTTTTTT; CDR3aa: CATSWTGGELFF
abundance: .; j_gene: TRBJ1-2; len: 16; d_gene: .; v_gene: TRBV5-1; CDR3nt: TGCGCCAGCAGCTTGGCCGGGTCAAGCCTCGACGGAGGCTACACCTTC; CDR3aa: CASSLAGSSLDGGYTF
abundance: .; j_gene: TRBJ2-2; len: 15; d_gene: TRBD1; v_gene: TRBV2; CDR3nt: TGTGCCAGCAGCGGGGACAGGGGGTTCACCGGGGAGCTGTTTTTT; CDR3aa: CASSGDRGFTGELFF
abundance: .; j_gene: TRBJ1-2; len: 12; d_gene: .; v_gene: TRBV2; CDR3nt: TGTGCCAGCAGGGAGGCAGTCTATGGCTACACCTTC; CDR3aa: CASREAVYGYTF
abundance: .; j_gene: TRBJ2-1; len: 15; d_gene: .; v_gene: TRBV28; CDR3nt: TGTGCCAGCCCGTCGGCGGGGGCCACCGTGGATGAGCAGTTCTTC; CDR3aa: CASPSAGATVDEQFF
abundance: many; j_gene: TRBJ1-2; len: 15; d_gene: .; v_gene: TRBV5-1; CDR3nt: TGCGCCAGCAGCTTGGATCCAGGGATTAACTATGGCTACACCTTC; CDR3aa: CASSLDPGINYGYTF
abundance: .; j_gene: TRBJ2-4; len: 17; d_gene: TRBD2; v_gene: TRBV7-9; CDR3nt: TGTGCCAGCAGCTGGGGGGGTGGAGCGTTAGCCAAAAACATTCAGTACTTC; CDR3aa: CASSWGGGALAKNIQYF
abundance: .; j_gene: TRBJ1-6; len: 14; d_gene: .; v_gene: TRBV27; CDR3nt: TGTGCCAGCGCTTTTAGCTCCTATAATTCACCCCTCCACTTT; CDR3aa: CASAFSSYNSPLHF
abundance: .; j_gene: TRBJ1-1; len: 14; d_gene: .; v_gene: TRBV6-6; CDR3nt: TGTGCCAGCCAACGACTGAAGGTGAACACTGAAGCTTTCTTT; CDR3aa: CASQRLKVNTEAFF
abundance: .; j_gene: TRBJ1-1; len: 13; d_gene: TRBD1; v_gene: TRBV11-3; CDR3nt: TGTGCCAGCAGCTTAACAGGGGACACTGAAGCTTTCTTT; CDR3aa: CASSLTGDTEAFF
abundance: .; j_gene: TRBJ1-6; len: 15; d_gene: TRBD1; v_gene: TRBV28; CDR3nt: TGTGCCAGCAGTTTCACCTACAGGGGCAATTCACCCCTCCACTTT; CDR3aa: CASSFTYRGNSPLHF
abundance: .; j_gene: TRBJ2-7; len: 14; d_gene: TRBD1; v_gene: TRBV10-3; CDR3nt: TGTGCCATCAAGCAACAGGGGGCTGGGGTCGAGCAGTACTTC; CDR3aa: CAIKQQGAGVEQYF
abundance: .; j_gene: TRBJ1-6; len: 13; d_gene: TRBD1; v_gene: TRBV30; CDR3nt: TGTGCGTTCAACAGGGGACATAATTCACCCCTCCACTTT; CDR3aa: CAFNRGHNSPLHF
abundance: .; j_gene: TRBJ1-2; len: 15; d_gene: .; v_gene: TRBV7-2; CDR3nt: TGTGCCAGCAGCTTAGCGCTAACAGGCACCTATGGCTACACCTTC; CDR3aa: CASSLALTGTYGYTF
abundance: .; j_gene: TRBJ2-1; len: 15; d_gene: TRBD1; v_gene: TRBV10-3; CDR3nt: TGTGCCATCAGGCCCCCGGGACAGGGGGCCAATGAGCAGTTCTTC; CDR3aa: CAIRPPGQGANEQFF
abundance: .; j_gene: TRBJ1-4; len: 14; d_gene: TRBD1; v_gene: TRBV7-9; CDR3nt: TGTGCCAGCAGGCCAGGGGGTGCCAATGAAAAACTGTTTTTT; CDR3aa: CASRPGGANEKLFF
abundance: .; j_gene: TRBJ1-6; len: 13; d_gene: .; v_gene: TRBV27; CDR3nt: TGTGCCAGCGGGGGACAAGTTAATTCACCCCTCCACTTT; CDR3aa: CASGGQVNSPLHF
abundance: .; j_gene: TRBJ2-3; len: 15; d_gene: .; v_gene: TRBV5-1; CDR3nt: TGCGCCAGCAGCAGACGGACTTCCAATACAGATACGCAGTATTTT; CDR3aa: CASSRRTSNTDTQYF
abundance: once; j_gene: TRBJ1-2; len: 14; d_gene: .; v_gene: TRBV5-1; CDR3nt: TGCGCCAGCAGCTTGGGCGAGGTGACGTATGGCTACACCTTC; CDR3aa: CASSLGEVTYGYTF
abundance: .; j_gene: TRBJ2-2; len: 18; d_gene: TRBD2; v_gene: TRBV4-3; CDR3nt: TGCGCCAGCAGCCAATTCCTAGCGGGGCCTTCGAACACCGGGGAGCTGTTTTTT; CDR3aa: CASSQFLAGPSNTGELFF
abundance: .; j_gene: TRBJ1-1; len: 16; d_gene: .; v_gene: TRBV7-2; CDR3nt: TGTGCCAGCAGCCCATTTTTGAGGATCGGGAACACTGAAGCTTTCTTT; CDR3aa: CASSPFLRIGNTEAFF
abundance: .; j_gene: TRBJ1-2; len: 15; d_gene: .; v_gene: TRBV6-5; CDR3nt: TGTGCCAGCAGTTACTCGGGAGATACTAACTATGGCTACACCTTC; CDR3aa: CASSYSGDTNYGYTF
abundance: .; j_gene: TRBJ2-2; len: 15; d_gene: .; v_gene: TRBV3-1/TRBV3-2; CDR3nt: TGTGCCAGCAGCCAAGGAAGGGGGGGGAGCCGGGAGCTGTTTTTT; CDR3aa: CASSQGRGGSRELFF
abundance: few; j_gene: TRBJ1-2; len: 14; d_gene: .; v_gene: TRBV11-1; CDR3nt: TGTGCCAGCAGCTTAGAACTCCCCGAGGGTGGCTACACCTTC; CDR3aa: CASSLELPEGGYTF
abundance: few; j_gene: TRBJ2-2; len: 17; d_gene: TRBD1; v_gene: TRBV5-6; CDR3nt: TGTGCCAGCAGCCGACTCTTACACAGGGGAAACACCGGGGAGCTGTTTTTT; CDR3aa: CASSRLLHRGNTGELFF
abundance: .; j_gene: TRBJ2-2; len: 14; d_gene: .; v_gene: TRBV6-1; CDR3nt: TGTGCCAGCAGTGAAAGGGTGGACGGGAGGGAGCTGTTTTTT; CDR3aa: CASSERVDGRELFF
abundance: .; j_gene: TRBJ2-4; len: 14; d_gene: TRBD1; v_gene: TRBV6-6; CDR3nt: TGTGCCAGCAGGGCCGGGACAGGGGGGAACATTCAGTACTTC; CDR3aa: CASRAGTGGNIQYF
abundance: .; j_gene: TRBJ1-6; len: 14; d_gene: TRBD1; v_gene: TRBV29-1; CDR3nt: TGCAGCGCGAGGACAGGGGATACCAATTCACCCCTCCACTTT; CDR3aa: CSARTGDTNSPLHF
abundance: few; j_gene: TRBJ1-1; len: 13; d_gene: .; v_gene: TRBV5-1; CDR3nt: TGCGCCAGCAGCTCGGCCTCGCGAACGGGGGTTTTCTTT; CDR3aa: CASSSASRTGVFF
abundance: .; j_gene: TRBJ2-7; len: 13; d_gene: .; v_gene: TRBV30; CDR3nt: TGTGCCTGGAGTGTACAGGCAGGGGACGAGCAGTACTTC; CDR3aa: CAWSVQAGDEQYF
abundance: .; j_gene: TRBJ2-2; len: 14; d_gene: .; v_gene: TRBV19; CDR3nt: TGTGCCAGTAGTATTAATACGAACACCGGGGAGCTGTTTTTT; CDR3aa: CASSINTNTGELFF
abundance: once; j_gene: TRBJ2-7; len: 15; d_gene: TRBD2; v_gene: TRBV28; CDR3nt: TGTGCCAGCAGTTGGGGTAGCGGGAGGTCCTACGAGCAGTACTTC; CDR3aa: CASSWGSGRSYEQYF
abundance: few; j_gene: TRBJ1-4; len: 15; d_gene: TRBD1; v_gene: TRBV9; CDR3nt: TGTGCCAGCAGCGTGGGGGCAGGGGGCGGCGAAAAACTGTTTTTT; CDR3aa: CASSVGAGGGEKLFF
abundance: .; j_gene: TRBJ2-2; len: 16; d_gene: TRBD1; v_gene: TRBV28; CDR3nt: TGTGCCAGCAGTAAGACCGGGACAGGGGGTACCGGGGAGCTGTTTTTT; CDR3aa: CASSKTGTGGTGELFF
abundance: few; j_gene: TRBJ1-2; len: 15; d_gene: .; v_gene: TRBV28; CDR3nt: TGTGCCAGCAGTTTGATCGGCAGGGCTAACTATGGCTACACCTTC; CDR3aa: CASSLIGRANYGYTF
abundance: .; j_gene: TRBJ1-5; len: 19; d_gene: .; v_gene: TRBV2; CDR3nt: TGTGCCAGCAGCCCGCCGGGGGGGGCGGGGGCTTATAGCAATCAGCCCCAGCATTTT; CDR3aa: CASSPPGGAGAYSNQPQHF
abundance: .; j_gene: TRBJ1-4; len: 15; d_gene: TRBD1; v_gene: TRBV6-1; CDR3nt: TGTGCCAGCAGTGAACGGACAGGGGGCGGTGAAAAACTGTTTTTT; CDR3aa: CASSERTGGGEKLFF
abundance: .; j_gene: TRBJ1-5; len: 14; d_gene: TRBD1; v_gene: TRBV6-2/TRBV6-3; CDR3nt: TGTGCCAGCAGTACGTCAGGGGGCCCATCGCCCCAGCATTTT; CDR3aa: CASSTSGGPSPQHF
abundance: .; j_gene: TRBJ2-1; len: 18; d_gene: .; v_gene: TRBV21-1; CDR3nt: TGTGCCAGCAGCAAAGGGATGTCAGAGCGGGAGCACTACAATGAGCAGTTCTTC; CDR3aa: CASSKGMSEREHYNEQFF
abundance: .; j_gene: TRBJ2-7; len: 15; d_gene: TRBD1; v_gene: TRBV7-9; CDR3nt: TGTGCCAGCAGCCCTCCCGGGACAGGGGTTTACGAGCAGTACTTC; CDR3aa: CASSPPGTGVYEQYF